The source of this T cell receptor beta chain is a study of Graves' ophthalmopathy and Graves' hyperthyroidism. Trimming removed 2 bases at V and 1 base at J, with 8 bases between. The CDR3 sequence is 13 residues long. In germline, CDR1 is SQVTM, CDR2 ANQGSEA. RNA transcripts served as template for amplifying TCR beta CDR3 sequences. Second-round multiplex PCR followed a first-round RT-PCR using HTBI primers. TCRdb fed the multiplex PCR reads into MiXCR, producing one record per CDR3 protein. The data show 450,000 to 600,000 distinct CDR3 sequences, under 45% seen once. The sequencing sample was made of peripheral blood or thyroid tissue (not recorded which). The rearrangement links TRBV29-1 to TRBJ2-5, with D hard to call. This clonotype originated in an adult man with Graves' hyperthyroidism. The CDR3 sequence is CSVEPSRQETQYF. The CDR3 DNA sequence: TGCAGCGTTGAACCCTCGCGCCAAGAGACCCAGTACTTC. The full variable domain, with the rest looked up from reference TRBV29-1 and TRBJ2-5, is SAVISQKPSRDICQRGTSLTIQCQVDSQVTMMFWYRQQPGQSLTLIATANQGSEATYESGFVIDKFPISRPNLTFSTLTVSNMSPEDSSIYLCSVEPSRQETQYFGPGTRLLVL.